A single sample gave rise to the 27 T cell receptor beta chains below, sequenced in a study of blood T cell repertoires in COVID-19. Profiling relied on immunoSEQ multiplex PCR, and the TCRdb table lists in-frame clones only, not all of them. The sample lists around 68,000 clones; approximately 79% were seen once. Material for sequencing was peripheral blood. The receptors shown here come from an older man with active COVID-19.

The V call is TRBV9, the J call TRBJ2-2, with D possibly matching TRBD1 (6 bases). V shed 3 bases and J shed 6 bases, with 18 bases lying between them. Germline V lookup: CDR1 SGDLS, CDR2 YYNGEE. The CDR3 contains 16 residues. The CDR3, as DNA: TGTGCCAGCAGCGATAGCATGGGGGCCGTCCCCGGGGAGCTGTTTTTT. Protein: CASSDSMGAVPGELFF.

The table lists this clone with a count of one. The chain joins TRBV27 to TRBJ1-2; D not certain. Germline V CDR1 and CDR2: MNHEY, SMNVEV (reference sequence). Trimming took off 9 bases at V and 2 bases at J, with 19 bases between the two ends. This CDR3 region has 15 residues. The CDR3 sequence is CASQARGVGNYGYTF. The DNA for the CDR3 is TGTGCCAGTCAGGCCCGGGGTGTGGGGAACTATGGCTACACCTTC.

This clone came up a few times. The chain employs TRBV19 and TRBJ2-1; D is perhaps TRBD1 (6 bases). This CDR3 has 13 amino acids. CDR1 is LNHDA, CDR2 SQIVND, per germline (reference sequence). V was pared by 6 bases and J by 6 bases, with 12 bases between. The DNA for the CDR3 is TGTGCCAGTAGGGGACATGTAAGCAATGAGCAGTTCTTC. Translated: CASRGHVSNEQFF.

The V gene is TRBV7-2, the J gene TRBJ2-1; D is unclear. CDR1 and CDR2 from the germline V gene are SGHTA and FQGNSA. The CDR3 sequence is 15 residues long. Trimming stripped 2 bases from V and 0 bases from J, with 8 bases between. The CDR3 DNA reads TGTGCCAGCAGCTTAACTACTATCTCCTACAATGAGCAGTTCTTC. Amino acids: CASSLTTISYNEQFF. The entire variable domain, with the rest obtained from reference TRBV7-2 and TRBJ2-1, is as follows: GAGVSQSPSNKVTEKGKDVELRCDPISGHTALYWYRQSLGQGLEFLIYFQGNSAPDKSGLPSDRFSAERTGGSVSTLTIQRTQQEDSAVYLCASSLTTISYNEQFFGPGTRLTVL.

The chain links TRBV18 to TRBJ2-7, with D possibly TRBD2 on 5 matching bases. CDR3 size: 13 residues. The V and J ends lost 5 bases and 5 bases respectively, with 13 bases between them. From germline, CDR1 is KGHSH and CDR2 LQKENI. CDR3 sequence (DNA): TGTGCCAGCTCATTGAATAGCGTCCACGAGCAGTACTTC. Residues: CASSLNSVHEQYF.

This clone occurred once. This chain uses TRBV15 with TRBJ2-3; D might be TRBD2 (7 bases). Germline CDR1 LNHNV, CDR2 YYDKDF (reference sequence). Trimming left V 5 bases short and J 2 bases short, with 14 bases between. The CDR3 has 15 residues. In DNA, the CDR3 is TGTGCCACCAGCGTTCGGGGGGCAGACACAGATACGCAGTATTTT. It is translated as CATSVRGADTDTQYF. Full variable domain (missing parts from reference TRBV15 and TRBJ2-3): DAMVIQNPRYQVTQFGKPVTLSCSQTLNHNVMYWYQQKSSQAPKLLFHYYDKDFNNEADTPDNFQSRRPNTSFCFLDIRSPGLGDTAMYLCATSVRGADTDTQYFGPGTRLTVL.

CDR3 nucleotides: TGCGCCAGCAGCTTGGGGGCGACTGGGGCCAACGTCCTGACTTTC. It codes for CASSLGATGANVLTF. The V call is TRBV5-1, the J call TRBJ2-6; D unclear. CDR3 length equals 15 residues. Deletions cut 0 bases from V and 2 bases from J, with 6 bases between. Germline V gene data show CDR1 as SGHRS and CDR2 as YFSETQ. The entire variable domain, with the rest obtained from reference TRBV5-1 and TRBJ2-6, is as follows: KAGVTQTPRYLIKTRGQQVTLSCSPISGHRSVSWYQQTPGQGLQFLFEYFSETQRNKGNFPGRFSGRQFSNSRSEMNVSTLELGDSALYLCASSLGATGANVLTFGAGSRLTVL.

The chain couples TRBV27 to TRBJ2-4, with 7 bases fitting TRBD1. With 4 bases clipped from V and 11 bases from J, the junction kept 8 bases outside the gene matches. Germline lookup yields CDR1 MNHEY and CDR2 SMNVEV (reference sequence). The CDR3 extends over 13 amino acids. CDR3 DNA: TGTGCCAGCAGTTACAGACAGGGTGAGGTTCAGTACTTC. This sequence encodes CASSYRQGEVQYF.

The CDR3 DNA follows: TGTGCCAGCAGAGAGGGACTAGCGATGAACACCGGGGAGCTGTTTTTT. Its translation is CASREGLAMNTGELFF. The chain has TRBV28 and TRBJ2-2; 10 bases fit TRBD2. The CDR3 spans 16 residues. CDR1 and CDR2 from the germline V gene are MDHEN and SYDVKM. The V and J ends lost 6 bases and 1 base, in that order; junction bases with no gene match: 5.

The rearrangement links TRBV5-1 to TRBJ2-7; the match to TRBD2 covers 7 bases. Losses at the gene ends were 5 bases for V and 5 bases for J; bases not matched to a gene: 4. Germline V gene data show CDR1 as SGHRS and CDR2 as YFSETQ. The CDR3 has 12 amino acids. CDR3 protein: CASRASGNEQYF. CDR3 bases: TGCGCCAGCAGAGCTAGCGGAAACGAGCAGTACTTC.

The sample holds a few counts of this clone. The genes are TRBV7-9 and TRBJ1-1; D ambiguous. The germline V gene encodes CDR1 SEHNR and CDR2 FQNEAQ (reference sequence). This CDR3 spans 15 amino acids. Trimming removed 4 bases from V and 2 bases from J, with 14 bases in between. Written as DNA, the CDR3 is TGTGCCAGCAGCTCCCGGCAGGCGAGAAACACTGAAGCTTTCTTT. This gives the protein CASSSRQARNTEAFF.

The V call is TRBV29-1, the J call TRBJ2-2; TRBD2 matches 11 bases. Unmatched junction bases numbered 8, after V lost 5 bases and J lost 0 bases. The CDR3 has 17 amino acids. Germline V gene data show CDR1 as SQVTM and CDR2 as ANQGSEA. This chain's CDR3 is CSVRAGTSGANTGELFF. The CDR3 DNA reads as TGCAGCGTTCGGGCCGGGACTAGCGGAGCGAACACCGGGGAGCTGTTTTTT.

V and J are TRBV19 and TRBJ2-7, with TRBD1 matching over 7 bases. V gave up 3 bases and J gave up 1 base; unmatched junction bases: 12. Germline V gene lookup returns CDR1 LNHDA and CDR2 SQIVND (reference sequence). This CDR3 has 17 residues. DNA for the CDR3: TGTGCCAGTAGTATTAAGTCGTCGGCAGGGGGATCCTACGAGCAGTACTTC. This codes for CASSIKSSAGGSYEQYF.

The chain carries TRBV6-2 or TRBV6-3 and TRBJ1-1; 10 bases map to TRBD1. Unmatched junction bases numbered 4, after V lost 4 bases and J lost 5 bases. Germline-derived CDR1 and CDR2 are MNHEY and SVGEGT. The CDR3 covers 14 residues. The CDR3 nucleotides are TGTGCCAGCAGTTCCCCGGGACAGGGGACTGAAGCTTTCTTT. It is translated as CASSSPGQGTEAFF.

The rearrangement joins TRBV7-3 to TRBJ2-2; D is ambiguous. V lost 4 bases, J lost 5 bases, and 14 bases lay in between. The CDR3 totals 15 residues. Germline V lookup: CDR1 SGHTA, CDR2 FQGTGA. The CDR3 DNA sequence: TGTGCCAGCAGCTCAAACGGAGCCCCGACCGGGGAGCTGTTTTTT. This sequence encodes CASSSNGAPTGELFF.

The genes are TRBV21-1 and TRBJ2-7; the D segment call TRBD1 is taken from the table without a DNA check. TRBV21-1 is deemed a pseudogene. CDR3 length: 16 amino acids. CDR3 DNA sequence: TGTGCCAGCAGCGCCCCTCCAGGGGTAAGGCTGAGCGAGCAGTACTTC. Encoded protein: CASSAPPGVRLSEQYF.

The chain has TRBV3-1 (or the pseudogene TRBV3-2) and TRBJ2-7; 7 bases agree with TRBD2. The ends lost 1 base at V and 0 bases at J; junction bases unmatched: 3. The CDR3 is 15 amino acids. Looked up from germline, CDR1 is LGHDT and CDR2 is YNNKEL (reference sequence). CDR3 nucleotide sequence: TGTGCCAGCAGCCAAGGGGGCGGGAGCTCCTACGAGCAGTACTTC. Translation: CASSQGGGSSYEQYF.

About this clone itself: The junction and the germline gene differ at one end; a read error may be behind it. The rearrangement uses TRBV7-9 and TRBJ2-1; 14 positions agree with TRBD2. The CDR3 is made up of 17 amino acids. The germline V gene encodes CDR1 SEHNR and CDR2 FQNEAQ (reference sequence). The CDR3 protein is CASSLGTSGGPINEQFF. Written as DNA, the CDR3 is TGTGCCAGCAGTTTAGGGACTAGCGGGGGCCCGATAAATGAGCAGTTCTTC.

The rearrangement links TRBV7-2 to TRBJ1-2; the match to TRBD1 covers 9 bases. Germline CDR1 and CDR2: SGHTA and FQGNSA. V lost 2 bases, J lost 1 base, and 5 bases stayed unmatched. CDR3 length: 16 residues. This CDR3 is CASSLRWDRVNYGYTF. The CDR3 DNA reads as TGTGCCAGCAGCTTAAGGTGGGACAGGGTTAACTATGGCTACACCTTC.

The genes are TRBV6-6 and TRBJ1-6; D ambiguous. Per the germline V gene, CDR1 is MNHNY and CDR2 is SVGAGI (reference sequence). The CDR3 loop spans 14 amino acids. The V end was cut by 5 bases, the J end by 9 bases, with 14 bases between. Written as DNA, the CDR3 is TGTGCCAGCAGTCAACCAGTCGAGGGTTCACCCCTCCACTTT. This encodes CASSQPVEGSPLHF.

This clone was counted a few times. The rearrangement joins TRBV6-5 to TRBJ1-3; TRBD1 aligns across 9 bases. Looked up from germline, CDR1 is MNHEY and CDR2 is SVGAGI. The CDR3 has 15 residues. DNA of the CDR3: TGTGCAAGCGGTAGGGACAGGGATTCTGGAAACACCATATATTTT. This sequence encodes CASGRDRDSGNTIYF.

This rearrangement joins TRBV7-2 to TRBJ2-7; no clear D. Germline CDR1 and CDR2: SGHTA and FQGNSA. The CDR3 extends over 11 amino acids. V lost 1 base and J 6 bases, leaving 4 bases between the germline ends. DNA for the CDR3: TGTGCCAGCAGCTTAGTCCGCGAGCAGTACTTC. It encodes CASSLVREQYF.

In this sample, this clone turned up a few times. The V and J genes are TRBV6-5 and TRBJ1-1; D is unclear. From germline, CDR1 is MNHEY and CDR2 SVGAGI. The V end was cut by 8 bases, the J end by 3 bases, with 13 bases between. The CDR3 length is 13 residues. Here the CDR3 reads CASCRQRDTEAFF. CDR3 bases: TGTGCCAGCTGCCGGCAGAGGGACACTGAAGCTTTCTTT.

This clone has more than one count but fewer than ten. The chain recombines TRBV4-2 with TRBJ1-4, with D perhaps matching TRBD1 (5 bases). The CDR3 has 19 amino acids. Between the trimmed V and J ends, which lost 2 bases and 7 bases, there was a span of 26 bases. Germline CDR1 is LGHNA and CDR2 is YNFKEQ. CDR3 region: CASSQSGGLTLTPGEKLFF. The CDR3 DNA is TGTGCCAGCAGCCAATCGGGGGGGTTGACACTTACCCCCGGTGAAAAACTGTTTTTT.

The V and J genes are TRBV5-1 and TRBJ2-5; D remains ambiguous. Germline V gene sequence: CDR1 SGHRS, CDR2 YFSETQ. V was trimmed by 0 bases and J by 1 base, leaving 13 bases between them. The CDR3 contains 16 residues. The CDR3 region has the DNA TGCGCCAGCAGCTTGGATTCAGTTCGGGTCCAAGAGACCCAGTACTTC. Its protein product is CASSLDSVRVQETQYF.

The chain has TRBV15 and TRBJ2-7; 10 bases are shared with TRBD1. Germline V gene sequence: CDR1 LNHNV, CDR2 YYDKDF (reference sequence). J gave up 3 bases and V 2 bases, and 7 bases lay outside the gene matches. CDR3 length: 16 residues. The CDR3 protein is CATSRPPTGGLYEQYF. In DNA form, the CDR3 reads TGTGCCACCAGCAGACCACCGACAGGGGGCCTCTACGAGCAGTACTTC. The full variable domain, its missing parts supplied by reference TRBV15 and TRBJ2-7, is DAMVIQNPRYQVTQFGKPVTLSCSQTLNHNVMYWYQQKSSQAPKLLFHYYDKDFNNEADTPDNFQSRRPNTSFCFLDIRSPGLGDTAMYLCATSRPPTGGLYEQYFGPGTRLTVT.

The chain employs TRBV5-1 and TRBJ1-1, with D possibly being TRBD1 (5 bases). CDR1 is SGHRS and CDR2 is YFSETQ in the germline V gene. This CDR3 comprises 12 residues. V was pared by 5 bases and J by 4 bases, with 9 bases between. CDR3 nucleotides: TGCGCCAGCAGGTTCGACAGCACTGAAGCTTTCTTT. Translation: CASRFDSTEAFF.